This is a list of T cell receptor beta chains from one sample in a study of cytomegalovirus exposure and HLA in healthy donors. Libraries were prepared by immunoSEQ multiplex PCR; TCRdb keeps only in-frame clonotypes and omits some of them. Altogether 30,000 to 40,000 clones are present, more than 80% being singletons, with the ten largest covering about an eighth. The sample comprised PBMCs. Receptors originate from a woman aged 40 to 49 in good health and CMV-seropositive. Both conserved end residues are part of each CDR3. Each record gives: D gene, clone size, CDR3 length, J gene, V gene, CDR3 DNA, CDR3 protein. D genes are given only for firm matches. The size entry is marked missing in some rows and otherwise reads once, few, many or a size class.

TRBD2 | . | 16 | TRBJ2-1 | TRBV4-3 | TGCGCCAGCAGCCAAGCCCTGGGACTAGGGTACAATGAGCAGTTCTTC | CASSQALGLGYNEQFF
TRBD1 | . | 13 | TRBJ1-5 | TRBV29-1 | TGCAGCGTTGGACAGGGATACAATCAGCCCCAGCATTTT | CSVGQGYNQPQHF
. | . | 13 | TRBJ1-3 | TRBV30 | TGTGCCTGGGGGAGGGACGATGGAAACACCATATATTTT | CAWGRDDGNTIYF
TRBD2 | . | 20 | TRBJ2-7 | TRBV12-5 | TGTGCTAGTGGTTTGGTATTGAGACTAGCGGGGGGGCTAGGGCGCTACGAGCAGTACTTC | CASGLVLRLAGGLGRYEQYF
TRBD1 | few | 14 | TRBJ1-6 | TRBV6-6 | TGTGCCAGCAGTCCGACAGGGGGGAATTCACCCCTCCACTTT | CASSPTGGNSPLHF
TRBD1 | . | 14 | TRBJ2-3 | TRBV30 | TGTGCCTGGACCTCGGGACAGGGGCATGCTACGCAGTATTTT | CAWTSGQGHATQYF
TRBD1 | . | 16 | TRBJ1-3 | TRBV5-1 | TGCGCCAGCAGCTTAGGACAGGGGTCTTCTGGAAACACCATATATTTT | CASSLGQGSSGNTIYF
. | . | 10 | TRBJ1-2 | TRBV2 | TGTGCCAGCAACGCTAATGGCTACACCTTC | CASNANGYTF
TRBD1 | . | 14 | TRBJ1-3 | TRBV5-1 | TGCGCCAGCAGCCCCCTGGACAGGGGGAACACCATATATTTT | CASSPLDRGNTIYF
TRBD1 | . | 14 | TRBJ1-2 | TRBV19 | TGTGCCAGTAGCCCCGGACAGGGGCCCCGTAGCTACACCTTC | CASSPGQGPRSYTF
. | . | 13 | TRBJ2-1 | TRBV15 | TGTGCCACCAGCAGTACAGGGAGTCCCCGCCAGTTCTTC | CATSSTGSPRQFF
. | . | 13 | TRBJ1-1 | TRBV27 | TGTGCCAGCAGGACCCTGGACAGAGCTGAAGCTTTCTTT | CASRTLDRAEAFF
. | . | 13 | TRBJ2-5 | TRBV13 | TGTGCCAGCAGCCCGGGTCTTGAAGAGACCCAGTACTTC | CASSPGLEETQYF
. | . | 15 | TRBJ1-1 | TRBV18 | TGTGCCAGCTCACCACTGAACAGAAGGGGCGCTGAAGCTTTCTTT | CASSPLNRRGAEAFF
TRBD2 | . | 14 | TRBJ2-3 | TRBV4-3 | TGCGCCAGCAGCCCAGGGACTAGTCGAGATACGCAGTATTTT | CASSPGTSRDTQYF
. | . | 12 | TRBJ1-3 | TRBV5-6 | TGTGCCAGCAGCGTCAGGGGAAACACCATATATTTT | CASSVRGNTIYF
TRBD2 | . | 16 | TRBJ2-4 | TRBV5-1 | TGCGCCAGCAGCGTACTAGCGGCTGATGCCAAAAACATTCAGTACTTC | CASSVLAADAKNIQYF
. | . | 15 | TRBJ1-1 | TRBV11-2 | TGTGCCAGCAGCTTAGGTAGACAGGTGAACACTGAAGCTTTCTTT | CASSLGRQVNTEAFF
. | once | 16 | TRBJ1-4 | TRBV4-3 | TGCGCCAGCAGCCAAGAAGGAGTGAGGGTGGGGGAAAAACTGTTTTTT | CASSQEGVRVGEKLFF
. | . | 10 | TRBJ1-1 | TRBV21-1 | TGTGCCATCCGGGACACTGAAGCTTTCTTT | CAIRDTEAFF
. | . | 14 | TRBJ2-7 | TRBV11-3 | TGTGCCAGCAGCTTGGCGGGCCAGTCCTACGAGCAGTACTTC | CASSLAGQSYEQYF
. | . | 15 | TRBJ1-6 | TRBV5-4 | TGTGCCAGCAGCTCGGGTGGGGGGAAGGTTTCACCCCTCCACTTT | CASSSGGGKVSPLHF
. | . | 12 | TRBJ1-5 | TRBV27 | TGTGCCAGTAGGAGACTCAATCAGCCCCAGCATTTT | CASRRLNQPQHF
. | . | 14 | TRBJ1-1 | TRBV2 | TGTGCCAGCAGTGAAGAAATGATGGAGGCTGAAGCTTTCTTT | CASSEEMMEAEAFF
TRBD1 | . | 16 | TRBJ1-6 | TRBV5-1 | TGCGCCAGCAGCTGGGCCGCGGACAGGAATAATTCACCCCTCCACTTT | CASSWAADRNNSPLHF
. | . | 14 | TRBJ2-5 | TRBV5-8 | TGTGCCAGCAGCTTGGTTGGGCGCGAAGAGACCCAGTACTTC | CASSLVGREETQYF
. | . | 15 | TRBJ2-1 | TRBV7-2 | TGTGCCAGCAGCTTGGGGGGCTACAGGGGCGCCGAGCAGTTCTTC | CASSLGGYRGAEQFF
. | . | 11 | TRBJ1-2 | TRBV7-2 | TGTGCCAGCAGCTTAGGCAGGTACTGCGCCTTC | CASSLGRYCAF
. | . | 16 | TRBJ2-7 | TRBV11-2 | TGTGCCAGCAGCTTAGATCCAGGTGCCGGGGCCTACGAGCAGTACTTC | CASSLDPGAGAYEQYF
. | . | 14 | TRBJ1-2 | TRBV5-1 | TGCGCCAGCAGCTTGGCCACAGGGAACTATGGCTACACCTTC | CASSLATGNYGYTF
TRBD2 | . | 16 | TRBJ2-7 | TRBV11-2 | TGTGCCAGCAGCTTAGGGACTAGCGGGGGGTTCGGCGAGCAGTACTTC | CASSLGTSGGFGEQYF
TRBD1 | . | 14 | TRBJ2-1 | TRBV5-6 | TGTGCCAGCAGCTTGGGGGACAGGGGAAATCAGCAGTTCTTC | CASSLGDRGNQQFF
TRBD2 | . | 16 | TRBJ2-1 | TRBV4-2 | TGTGCCAGCAGCCAAGAGACGGGGGGCTCCTACAATGAGCAGTTCTTC | CASSQETGGSYNEQFF
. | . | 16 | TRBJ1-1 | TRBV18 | TGTGCCAGCTCACCACCAACGGGACACCTGAACACTGAAGCTTTCTTT | CASSPPTGHLNTEAFF
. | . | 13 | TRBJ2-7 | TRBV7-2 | TGTGCCAGCAGCTGGTTAGACAACTACGAGCAGTACTTC | CASSWLDNYEQYF
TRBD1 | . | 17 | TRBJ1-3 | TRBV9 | TGTGCCAGCAGCGTAGCTTCCCAGACAGGGGCAGGAAACACCATATATTTT | CASSVASQTGAGNTIYF
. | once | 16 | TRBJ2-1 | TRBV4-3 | TGCGCCAGCAGCCAAGCTGACAGCCCAATGGGTAATGAGCAGTTCTTC | CASSQADSPMGNEQFF
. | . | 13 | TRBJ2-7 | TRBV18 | TGTGCCAGCTCACTTGACAGTGCCTACGAGCAGTACTTC | CASSLDSAYEQYF
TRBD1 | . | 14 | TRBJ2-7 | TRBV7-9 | TGTTCCAGCAGCACTCAGGGGGCTGGGTACGAGCAGTACTTC | CSSSTQGAGYEQYF
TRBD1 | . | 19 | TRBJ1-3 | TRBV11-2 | TGTGCCAGCAGCTTAGTAGCAGGGGGCCCCTCCGTATCTGGAAACACCATATATTTT | CASSLVAGGPSVSGNTIYF
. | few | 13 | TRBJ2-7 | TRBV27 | TGTGCCACCAGTGATGACAGATCCTACGAGCAGTACTTC | CATSDDRSYEQYF
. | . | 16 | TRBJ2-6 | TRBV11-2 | TGTGCCAGCAGCCGGAAAACGGGGGCTGGGGCCAACGTCCTGACTTTC | CASSRKTGAGANVLTF
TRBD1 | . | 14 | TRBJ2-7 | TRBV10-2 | TGCGCCAGCAGTCCCGGGGACAGGGGCTACGAGCAGTACTTC | CASSPGDRGYEQYF
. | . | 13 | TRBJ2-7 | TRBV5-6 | TGTGCCAGCAGCTTGCCTAGCTCCGTCGAGCAGTACTTC | CASSLPSSVEQYF
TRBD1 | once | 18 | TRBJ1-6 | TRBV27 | TGTGCCAGCGGGACTCCGGACAGGGCAATTACCTATAATTCACCCCTCCACTTT | CASGTPDRAITYNSPLHF
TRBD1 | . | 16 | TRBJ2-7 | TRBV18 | TGTGCCAGCTCACCACCGGGGACAGGGTCGTCCTACGAGCAGTACTTC | CASSPPGTGSSYEQYF
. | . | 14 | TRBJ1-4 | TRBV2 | TGTGCCAGCAGCGGACCGGGGGGGGATGAAAAACTGTTTTTT | CASSGPGGDEKLFF
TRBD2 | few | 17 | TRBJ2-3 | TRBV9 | TGTGCCAGCAGCGTAGTTCCGGCGGGGGGGGGCACAGATACGCAGTATTTT | CASSVVPAGGGTDTQYF
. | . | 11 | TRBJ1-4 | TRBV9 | TGTGCCAGCAGCCGTAATTCGGAACTGTTTTTT | CASSRNSELFF
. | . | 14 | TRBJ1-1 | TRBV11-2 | TGTGCCAGCAGCTTTCTGGTCGGGGACACTGAAGCTTTCTTT | CASSFLVGDTEAFF
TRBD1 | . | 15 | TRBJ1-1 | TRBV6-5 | TGTGCCAGCAGTTACGGGGACAGGGCGGACACTGAAGCTTTCTTT | CASSYGDRADTEAFF
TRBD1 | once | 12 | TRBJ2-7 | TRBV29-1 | TGCAGCGTTGGACAGGGGTTAAACGAGCAGTACTTC | CSVGQGLNEQYF
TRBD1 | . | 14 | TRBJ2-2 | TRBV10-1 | TGCGCCAGCAGCGCCCGACAGGGATCCGGGGAGCTGTTTTTT | CASSARQGSGELFF
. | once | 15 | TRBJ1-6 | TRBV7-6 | TGTGCCAGCAGCTTAATGCGGGGGCAGAGTTCACCCCTCCACTTT | CASSLMRGQSSPLHF
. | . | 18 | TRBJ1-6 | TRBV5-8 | TGTGCCAGCAGCCCGGATTGGGTCGGGGGCTCCTATAATTCACCCCTCCACTTT | CASSPDWVGGSYNSPLHF
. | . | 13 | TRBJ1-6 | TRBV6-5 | TGTGCCAGCATCTCGTTAGAGGGTACACCCCTCCACTTT | CASISLEGTPLHF
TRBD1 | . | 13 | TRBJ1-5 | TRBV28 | TGTGCCAGTACCGGGACAGGGAATCAGCCCCAGCATTTT | CASTGTGNQPQHF